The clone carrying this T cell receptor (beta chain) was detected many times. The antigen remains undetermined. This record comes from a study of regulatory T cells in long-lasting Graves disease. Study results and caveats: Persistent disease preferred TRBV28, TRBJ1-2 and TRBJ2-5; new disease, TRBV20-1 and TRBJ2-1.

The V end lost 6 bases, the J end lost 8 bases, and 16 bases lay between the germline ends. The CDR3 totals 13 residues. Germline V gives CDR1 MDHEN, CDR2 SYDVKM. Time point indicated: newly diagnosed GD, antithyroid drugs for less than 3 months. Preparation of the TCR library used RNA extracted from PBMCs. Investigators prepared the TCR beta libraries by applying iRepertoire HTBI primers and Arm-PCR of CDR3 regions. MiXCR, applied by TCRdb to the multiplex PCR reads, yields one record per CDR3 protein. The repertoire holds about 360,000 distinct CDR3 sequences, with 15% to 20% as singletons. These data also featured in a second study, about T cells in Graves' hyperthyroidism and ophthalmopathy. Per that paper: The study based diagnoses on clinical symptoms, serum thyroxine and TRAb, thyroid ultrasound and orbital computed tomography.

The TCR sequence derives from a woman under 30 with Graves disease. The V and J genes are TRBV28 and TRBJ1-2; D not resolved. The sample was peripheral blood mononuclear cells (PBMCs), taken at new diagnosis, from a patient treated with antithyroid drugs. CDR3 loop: CASRPSGILGYTF. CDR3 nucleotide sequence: TGTGCCAGCAGACCATCCGGGATCCTAGGCTACACCTTC.